The text below deals with one T cell receptor beta chain. Its cognate antigen is unknown. This sample is part of a study of radiotherapy plus CTLA-4 blockade in lung cancer. Study findings and constraints: Early shifts in blood T cell clones, with interferon-beta, reportedly predicted response best.

This CDR3 has 14 amino acids. V was pared by 2 bases and J by 6 bases, with 13 bases between. The V gene's germline CDR1 is MNHEY and CDR2 SVGAGI. Generated by immunoSEQ multiplex PCR, the TCRdb table keeps only in-frame clones and is missing some. The sample shows about 48,000 clones, about 81% of them seen only once. The V and J genes are TRBV6-5 and TRBJ2-5; D is unclear. This receptor was identified in a human donor with non-small cell lung cancer who had stable disease on radiotherapy plus ipilimumab. Sample: peripheral blood, taken from a patient treated with radiotherapy plus ipilimumab. Here the CDR3 DNA reads TGTGCCAGCAGTTACGCCGGTAGACTGAAGACCCAGTACTTC. Protein sequence: CASSYAGRLKTQYF.